The 4 T cell receptor beta chains below come from one sample, sequenced in a study of blood T cells in healthy people across ages. Primers used in a second PCR of about 7 to 12 cycles were a sample-barcoded 5' primer and a J-beta primer mix. Via MiXCR, TCRdb re-called the 5' RACE reads, giving one row per CDR3 protein. The sample includes roughly 1.4 million distinct CDR3 sequences, approximately 59% of them seen just once. Material: blood. The origin of the receptors is a man between 18 and 35 years old in good health.

This clonotype has more than one count but fewer than ten. The rearrangement uses TRBV2 and TRBJ2-1; D unresolved. Germline assignment: CDR1 SNHLY and CDR2 FYNNEI. The CDR3 is 11 amino acids. Trimming stripped 6 bases from V and 6 bases from J, with 6 bases between. CDR3 nucleotide sequence: TGTGCCAGCAGGGGTTCCAATGAGCAGTTCTTC. Translation gives CASRGSNEQFF.

A few counts support this clonotype. The chain uses TRBV27 and TRBJ2-3, with D perhaps being TRBD1 or TRBD2 (5 bases each). CDR1 is MNHEY and CDR2 is SMNVEV in the germline V gene (reference sequence). Between the trimmed V and J ends, which lost 8 bases and 5 bases, there was a span of 17 bases. The CDR3 spans 14 residues. The CDR3 bases are TGTGCCAGCCAGGGACGGCCGTTCGGAGATACGCAGTATTTT. This encodes CASQGRPFGDTQYF.

This clonotype was recorded a few times. V gene TRBV4-1 combines with J gene TRBJ2-1; 7 bases align to TRBD1. The CDR3 sequence is 14 residues long. Germline CDR1 MGHRA, CDR2 YSYEKL. The ends lost 1 base at V and 5 bases at J; junction bases unmatched: 2. This chain's CDR3 is CASSQVGTDNEQFF. The CDR3 coding sequence is TGCGCCAGCAGCCAAGTTGGGACAGACAATGAGCAGTTCTTC.

The chain employs TRBV5-1 and TRBJ2-2; D is possibly TRBD1 (6 bases). CDR1 is SGHRS and CDR2 is YFSETQ in the germline V gene. Trimming removed 2 bases from V and 5 bases from J, with 10 bases in between. The CDR3 totals 14 residues. The CDR3 nucleotides are TGCGCCAGCAGCTTTATACAGGGTACCGGGGAGCTGTTTTTT. As protein: CASSFIQGTGELFF.